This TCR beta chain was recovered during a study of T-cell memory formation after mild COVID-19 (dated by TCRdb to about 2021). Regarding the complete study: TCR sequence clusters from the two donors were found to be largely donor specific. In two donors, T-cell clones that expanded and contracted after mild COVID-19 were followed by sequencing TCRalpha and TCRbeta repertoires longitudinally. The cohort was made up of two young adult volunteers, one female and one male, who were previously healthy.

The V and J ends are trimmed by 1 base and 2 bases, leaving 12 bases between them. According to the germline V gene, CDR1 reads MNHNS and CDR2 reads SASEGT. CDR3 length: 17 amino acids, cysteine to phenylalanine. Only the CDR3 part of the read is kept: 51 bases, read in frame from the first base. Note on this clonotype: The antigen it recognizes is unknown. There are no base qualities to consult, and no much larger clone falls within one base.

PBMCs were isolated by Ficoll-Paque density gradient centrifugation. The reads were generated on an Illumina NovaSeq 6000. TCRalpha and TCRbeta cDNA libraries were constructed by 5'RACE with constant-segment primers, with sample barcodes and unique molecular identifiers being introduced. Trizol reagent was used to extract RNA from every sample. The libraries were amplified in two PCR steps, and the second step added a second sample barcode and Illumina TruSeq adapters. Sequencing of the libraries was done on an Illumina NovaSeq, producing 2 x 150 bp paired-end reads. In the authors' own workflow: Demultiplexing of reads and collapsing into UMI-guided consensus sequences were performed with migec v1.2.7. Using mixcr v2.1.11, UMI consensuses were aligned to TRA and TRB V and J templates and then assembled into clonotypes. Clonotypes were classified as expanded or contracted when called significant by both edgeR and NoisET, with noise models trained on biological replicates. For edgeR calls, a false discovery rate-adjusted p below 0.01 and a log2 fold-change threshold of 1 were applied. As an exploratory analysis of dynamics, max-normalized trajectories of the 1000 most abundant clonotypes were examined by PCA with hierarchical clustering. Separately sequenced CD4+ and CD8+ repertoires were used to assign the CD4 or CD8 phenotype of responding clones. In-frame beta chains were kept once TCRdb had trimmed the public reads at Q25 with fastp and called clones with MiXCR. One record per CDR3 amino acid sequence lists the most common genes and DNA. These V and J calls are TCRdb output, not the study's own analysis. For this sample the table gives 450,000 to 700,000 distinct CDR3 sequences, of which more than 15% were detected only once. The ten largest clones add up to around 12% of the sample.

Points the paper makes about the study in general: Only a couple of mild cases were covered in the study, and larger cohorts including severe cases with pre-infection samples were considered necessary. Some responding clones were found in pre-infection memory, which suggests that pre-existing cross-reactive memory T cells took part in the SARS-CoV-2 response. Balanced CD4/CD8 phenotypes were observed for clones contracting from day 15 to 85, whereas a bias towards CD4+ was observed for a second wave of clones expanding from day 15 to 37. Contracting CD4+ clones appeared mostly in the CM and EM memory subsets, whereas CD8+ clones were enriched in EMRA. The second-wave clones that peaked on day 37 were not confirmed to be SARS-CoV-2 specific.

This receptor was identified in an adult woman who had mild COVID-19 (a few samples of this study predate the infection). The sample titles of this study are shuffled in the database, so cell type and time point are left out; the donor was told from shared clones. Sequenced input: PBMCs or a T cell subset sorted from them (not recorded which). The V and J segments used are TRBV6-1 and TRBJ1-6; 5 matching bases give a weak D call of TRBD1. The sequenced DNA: TGTGCCAGCAGTGAAGGGGCCAGGGCCACCTATAATTCACCCCTCCACTTT. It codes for CASSEGARATYNSPLHF.